The sample holds a few counts of the clone carrying this T cell receptor (beta chain). The antigen is undetermined. This record comes from a study of regulatory T cells in long-lasting Graves disease. Regarding the study as a whole: The study found TRBV28, TRBJ1-2 and TRBJ2-5 favored in persistent disease.

Investigators prepared the TCR beta libraries by applying iRepertoire HTBI primers and Arm-PCR of CDR3 regions. TCRdb re-analysed the multiplex PCR reads in MiXCR, keeping a single row per CDR3 protein. Here the sample spans a few hundred thousand distinct CDR3 sequences, 10% to 15% being singletons. The CDR3 is made up of 16 amino acids. Germline CDR1 is SGHTA and CDR2 is FQGNSA. With V trimmed by 2 bases and J by 2 bases, 8 bases remained unmatched. Indicated time point: newly diagnosed GD, antithyroid drugs for less than 3 months. There was RNA extracted from PBMCs, and the TCR library was made from it. The sample was also reused in another study, on T cells in Graves' hyperthyroidism and ophthalmopathy. From that second work: Uncontrolled infection, other autoimmune disease, pregnancy and lactation each barred patients from inclusion. The HTBI set primed first-round TCR CDR3 RT-PCR. Blood also carried most thyroid clonotypes expanded above 0.001.

The chain uses TRBV7-2 and TRBJ1-2; 7 positions match TRBD1. The source material was peripheral blood mononuclear cells (PBMCs), sampled at new diagnosis, from a patient treated with antithyroid drugs. This clonotype originated in a woman between 18 and 30 years old with Graves disease. CDR3 protein: CASSLQGGRSNYGYTF. CDR3 sequence (DNA): TGTGCCAGCAGCTTACAAGGGGGCCGGTCGAACTATGGCTACACCTTC.